The 2 T cell receptor beta chains given below trace back to one sample, sequenced in a study of control samples from healthy donors and cancer patients. Sequencing used immunoSEQ multiplex PCR; TCRdb keeps in-frame clones, though not all of them. This sample has about 120,000 clones, with approximately 90% found just once. Sequencing was performed on blood. These receptors originate from a middle-aged man in good health.

The chain combines TRBV19 with TRBJ2-6; perhaps TRBD1 as D (5 bases). The CDR3 is 16 residues long. Germline values: CDR1 LNHDA, CDR2 SQIVND (reference sequence). V lost 2 bases to trimming and J lost 4 bases, with 12 bases between them. In DNA, the CDR3 is TGTGCCAGTAGTATATTTTCTGGGGCCGGGGCCAACGTCCTGACTTTC. Protein sequence: CASSIFSGAGANVLTF.

The chain carries TRBV11-3 and TRBJ1-1; unclear D gene. CDR1 is SGHNT and CDR2 is YENEEA in the germline V gene. The CDR3 extends over 14 amino acids. Trimming removed 4 bases from V and 1 base from J, with 10 bases in between. The CDR3 region has the DNA TGTGCCAGCAGCTCATTGGGCCCGAACACTGAAGCTTTCTTT. Its protein product is CASSSLGPNTEAFF.